The 5 T cell receptor beta chains listed next were all sequenced from one sample in a study of somatic mutations in cytotoxic T cells in rheumatoid arthritis. The data were produced by immunoSEQ multiplex PCR, yet TCRdb's version contains in-frame clones alone and is incomplete. The sample carries some 14,000 clones, around four fifths recorded once. Sample: CD8+ T cells sorted from blood. These TCRs come from an adult with rheumatoid arthritis.

The chain combines TRBV6-5 with TRBJ1-5; D may be TRBD1 (5 bases). The CDR3 covers 14 residues. Germline lookup yields CDR1 MNHEY and CDR2 SVGAGI. V lost 2 bases and J lost 9, with 14 bases in between. CDR3 nucleotide sequence: TGTGCCAGCAGTTACGGTGGGGGTGGAGGGCCCCAGCATTTT. This sequence encodes CASSYGGGGGPQHF.

This clone was counted a single time. The chain couples TRBV7-9 to TRBJ1-6; D gene unclear. V lost 0 bases to trimming and J lost 10 bases, with 10 bases between them. Germline CDR1 reads SEHNR; CDR2 reads FQNEAQ (reference sequence). This CDR3 spans 14 amino acids. Written as DNA, the CDR3 is TGTGCCAGCAGCTTAGCGTTAATGGGATCACCCCTCCACTTT. It translates to CASSLALMGSPLHF.

The chain combines TRBV4-1 with TRBJ1-1; 7 bases map to TRBD1. V shed 2 bases, J shed 4 bases, and the junction held 4 bases outside the gene matches. Germline CDR1 and CDR2: MGHRA and YSYEKL. This CDR3 contains 14 residues. CDR3 protein: CASSQYDRVTEAFF. Here the CDR3 DNA reads TGCGCCAGCAGCCAATACGACAGGGTCACTGAAGCTTTCTTT.

The chain couples TRBV7-3 to TRBJ2-1; D is unresolved. Deletions cut 2 bases from V and 0 bases from J, with 8 bases between. The CDR3 runs 15 residues. Germline V gene sequence: CDR1 SGHTA, CDR2 FQGTGA. The CDR3 bases are TGTGCCAGCAGCTTAGACGCTAGCTCCTACAATGAGCAGTTCTTC. Amino acid sequence: CASSLDASSYNEQFF.

This chain links TRBV4-1 with TRBJ2-1; the match to TRBD2 covers 8 bases. The CDR3 runs to 13 residues. The germline V gene encodes CDR1 MGHRA and CDR2 YSYEKL. The junction had 4 bases not matched to a gene; V was cut back by 6 bases and J by 6 bases. CDR3 bases: TGCGCCAGCAGTCTAGGGACTAGCAATGAGCAGTTCTTC. It codes for CASSLGTSNEQFF.